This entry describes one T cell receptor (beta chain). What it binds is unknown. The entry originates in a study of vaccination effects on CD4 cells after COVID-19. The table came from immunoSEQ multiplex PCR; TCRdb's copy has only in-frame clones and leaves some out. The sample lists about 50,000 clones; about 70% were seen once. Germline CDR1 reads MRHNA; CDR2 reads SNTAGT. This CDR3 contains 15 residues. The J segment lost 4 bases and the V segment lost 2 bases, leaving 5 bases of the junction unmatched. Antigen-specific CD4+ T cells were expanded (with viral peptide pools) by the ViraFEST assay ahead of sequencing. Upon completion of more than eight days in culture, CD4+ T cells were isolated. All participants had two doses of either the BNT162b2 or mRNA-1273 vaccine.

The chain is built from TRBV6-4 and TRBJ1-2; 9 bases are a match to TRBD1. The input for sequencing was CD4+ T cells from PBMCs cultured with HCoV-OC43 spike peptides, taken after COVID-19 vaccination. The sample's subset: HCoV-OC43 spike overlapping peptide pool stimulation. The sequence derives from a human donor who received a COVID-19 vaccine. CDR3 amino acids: CASSDEGQGVYGYTF. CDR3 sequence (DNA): TGTGCCAGCAGTGACGAGGGACAGGGTGTCTATGGCTACACCTTC.